The present TCR beta chain was sequenced within a study of control samples from healthy donors and cancer patients. Germline values: CDR1 SGHTA, CDR2 FQGNSA. This CDR3 is 14 amino acids long. The ends were cut back, 9 bases at V and 3 bases at J, with 17 bases in the middle. The repertoire was sequenced with immunoSEQ multiplex PCR; TCRdb's copy has only in-frame clones and lacks some. The sample consists of approximately 150,000 clones, 85% to 95% of them appearing once. The rearrangement joins TRBV7-2 to TRBJ1-1; D gene unclear. The specimen sequenced was blood. This clonotype originated in a man aged 40-49 years in good health. CDR3 nucleotide sequence: TGTGCCAGTTTAAATGCCGGCCCACACACTGAAGCTTTCTTT. Its protein is CASLNAGPHTEAFF. Combining the CDR3 with reference TRBV7-2 and TRBJ1-1 gives the whole variable domain GAGVSQSPSNKVTEKGKDVELRCDPISGHTALYWYRQSLGQGLEFLIYFQGNSAPDKSGLPSDRFSAERTGGSVSTLTIQRTQQEDSAVYLCASLNAGPHTEAFFGQGTRLTVV.